Listed here are 18 T cell receptor beta chains from one sample, sequenced in a study of T cell responses to AZD1222 COVID-19 vaccine. This table comes from immunoSEQ multiplex PCR, and its TCRdb copy is limited to in-frame clones, with some not included. Of some 86,000 clones in the sample, around 82% are singletons; the top ten hold about 20%. This specimen consisted of peripheral blood, obtained on day 0 of AZD1222 vaccination. All receptors come from an adult in good health.

The chain uses TRBV6-1 and TRBJ2-1; D possibly corresponds to TRBD2 (6 bases). The CDR3 loop spans 11 amino acids. V lost 2 bases to trimming and J lost 12 bases, with 8 bases between them. Germline lookup yields CDR1 MNHNS and CDR2 SASEGT. CDR3 protein: CASSETGGQFF. As DNA, the CDR3 is TGTGCCAGCAGTGAAACCGGGGGGCAGTTCTTC.

As DNA, the CDR3 is TGTGCCACCGGCGGGCAGACCTACAATGAGCAGTTCTTC. Residues: CATGGQTYNEQFF. The rearrangement links TRBV24-1 to TRBJ2-1; D is possibly TRBD2 (5 bases). In germline, CDR1 is KGHDR, CDR2 SFDVKD. V was shortened by 9 bases and J by 2 bases, with 10 bases between the two germline ends. The CDR3 consists of 13 residues.

This clone has only a few counts. The chain has TRBV4-1 and TRBJ2-7; D is tentatively TRBD1 or TRBD2 (6 bases each). Between the trimmed V and J ends, which lost 4 bases and 1 base, there was a span of 20 bases. Germline CDR1 MGHRA, CDR2 YSYEKL. The length of the CDR3 is 17 residues. In DNA, the CDR3 is TGCGCCAGCAGCCCCGGGGGCGGGCGGACTATATCCTACGAGCAGTACTTC. This codes for CASSPGGGRTISYEQYF.

The V and J genes are TRBV11-2 and TRBJ1-4, with a tentative D call TRBD1 (5 bases). V shed 0 bases and J shed 5 bases, with 10 bases lying between them. The CDR3 loop spans 15 amino acids. The germline V gene has CDR1 SGHAT and CDR2 FQNNGV. The CDR3 DNA sequence: TGTGCCAGCAGCTTAGAACGGGGCCTGAATGAAAAACTGTTTTTT. Its translation is CASSLERGLNEKLFF.

J is TRBJ2-7 and V is TRBV6-5, with no clear D. Germline V lookup: CDR1 MNHEY, CDR2 SVGAGI. Trimming left V 7 bases short and J 3 bases short, with 19 bases between. The CDR3 loop spans 15 amino acids. The DNA of the CDR3 is TGTGCCAGCACCAAGAACCACCTTCTAAGCTACGAGCAGTACTTC. Translating it yields CASTKNHLLSYEQYF.

The chain is built from TRBV7-8 and TRBJ2-5; 8 bases line up with TRBD1. Germline-derived CDR1 and CDR2 are SGHVS and FQNEAQ. The trim removed 4 bases at V and 5 bases at J, leaving 12 bases unmatched. CDR3 length equals 16 residues. The CDR3 coding sequence is TGTGCCAGCAGCTGGAGGAGACAGGGGAGGATGGAGACCCAGTACTTC. It translates to CASSWRRQGRMETQYF.

This chain joins TRBV7-9 and TRBJ1-1, with D hard to call. This CDR3 has 14 residues. Germline values: CDR1 SEHNR, CDR2 FQNEAQ (reference sequence). Trimming cost V 5 bases and J 1 base, with 11 bases left between them. CDR3 nucleotides: TGTGCCAGCAGCCCCGGAATGGCGAACACTGAAGCTTTCTTT. Translated, it gives CASSPGMANTEAFF.

This sequence joins TRBV3-1 (or the pseudogene TRBV3-2) and TRBJ1-2; D not certain. The CDR3 runs 14 residues. With 4 bases removed from V and 7 bases from J, the gap between germline ends came to 16 bases. Germline assignment: CDR1 LGHDT and CDR2 YNNKEL (reference sequence). The CDR3 loop reads CASSPEPLSSGYTF. Here the CDR3 DNA reads TGTGCCAGCAGCCCAGAACCCCTTTCTAGTGGCTACACCTTC.

This chain joins TRBV20-1 and TRBJ2-7; D is unclear. The CDR3 sequence is 14 residues long. Germline-derived CDR1 and CDR2 are DFQATT and SNEGSKA (reference sequence). Trimming cost V 3 bases and J 5 bases, with 17 bases left between them. This CDR3 reads CSASSTRKLDEQYF. CDR3 DNA sequence: TGCAGTGCTAGTTCGACGCGAAAGCTAGACGAGCAGTACTTC.

CDR3 sequence (DNA): TGCAGTGCTAGTGCTACCCCCTTGGAGACCCAGTACTTC. Translated: CSASATPLETQYF. The V call is TRBV20-1, the J call TRBJ2-5; D remains ambiguous. This CDR3 region has 13 residues. CDR1 DFQATT and CDR2 SNEGSKA come from the germline V gene (reference sequence). V lost 3 bases and J lost 5, with 13 bases in between.

The genes are TRBV7-9 and TRBJ2-7; perhaps TRBD1 as D (5 bases). CDR3 length: 15 amino acids. V was shortened by 5 bases and J by 0 bases, with 14 bases between the two germline ends. Germline V gene data show CDR1 as SEHNR and CDR2 as FQNEAQ (reference sequence). For the CDR3, the DNA is TGTGCCAGCAGCCCTGGACAAGCCAGCTCCTACGAGCAGTACTTC. This encodes CASSPGQASSYEQYF.

The J gene is TRBJ2-1, the V gene TRBV19, with D perhaps matching TRBD1 (6 bases). This CDR3 comprises 12 residues. Per the germline V gene, CDR1 is LNHDA and CDR2 is SQIVND (reference sequence). Trimming removed 2 bases from V and 7 bases from J, with 6 bases in between. CDR3 nucleotide sequence: TGTGCCAGTAGTATAAGGGGGAATGAGCAGTTCTTC. This encodes CASSIRGNEQFF.

The CDR3 sequence: CASSQGQVNTEAFF. As DNA, the CDR3 is TGTGCCAGCAGCCAGGGACAGGTGAACACTGAAGCTTTCTTT. The chain carries TRBV11-2 and TRBJ1-1; 8 bases line up with TRBD1. The length of the CDR3 is 14 residues. Germline V gene lookup returns CDR1 SGHAT and CDR2 FQNNGV. V was pared by 5 bases and J by 0 bases, with 2 bases of the junction left unmatched.

V is TRBV6-5 and J is TRBJ2-3; weak D call: TRBD2 (6 bases). In germline, CDR1 is MNHEY, CDR2 SVGAGI. The CDR3 runs 13 residues. Trimming took 5 bases from V and 9 from J, leaving 15 bases between them. CDR3 DNA sequence: TGTGCCAGCAGTCCCGGGACTCGCACCACGCAGTATTTT. Translated, it gives CASSPGTRTTQYF.

The gene calls are TRBV28 and TRBJ2-2; possibly TRBD1 for D (6 bases). The CDR3 totals 17 residues. The germline CDR1 and CDR2 sequences are MDHEN and SYDVKM. The germline V and J ends were trimmed by 3 bases and 0 bases, with 14 bases remaining between them. In DNA, the CDR3 is TGTGCCAGCAGTTTTCCGTCCGGGACACCGAACACCGGGGAGCTGTTTTTT. Translating gives CASSFPSGTPNTGELFF. The whole variable domain, remainder taken from reference TRBV28 and TRBJ2-2, is DVKVTQSSRYLVKRTGEKVFLECVQDMDHENMFWYRQDPGLGLRLIYFSYDVKMKEKGDIPEGYSVSREKKERFSLILESASTNQTSMYLCASSFPSGTPNTGELFFGEGSRLTVL.

This clone was recorded only once. The chain carries TRBV2 and TRBJ1-1; D is undetermined. The V and J ends lost 3 bases and 4 bases respectively, with 0 bases between them. CDR3 length equals 10 residues. Germline CDR1 is SNHLY and CDR2 is FYNNEI. CDR3 DNA sequence: TGTGCCAGCAGTGACACTGAAGCTTTCTTT. The encoded protein is CASSDTEAFF.

The chain is built from TRBV7-8 and TRBJ1-2; no firm D call. The CDR3 runs to 13 residues. Looked up from germline, CDR1 is SGHVS and CDR2 is FQNEAQ. The germline V and J ends were trimmed by 1 base and 8 bases, with 11 bases remaining between them. The CDR3 is CASSLDEAEGYTF. In DNA form, the CDR3 reads TGTGCCAGCAGCTTAGATGAGGCAGAGGGCTACACCTTC.

The rearrangement joins TRBV18 to TRBJ2-5, with D perhaps matching TRBD1 or TRBD2 (6 bases each). Between the trimmed V and J ends, which lost 4 bases and 2 bases, there was a span of 8 bases. Per the germline V gene, CDR1 is KGHSH and CDR2 is LQKENI. The CDR3 has 13 amino acids. CDR3 in amino acids: CASSLGGQETQYF. DNA for the CDR3: TGTGCCAGCTCACTAGGGGGGCAAGAGACCCAGTACTTC.